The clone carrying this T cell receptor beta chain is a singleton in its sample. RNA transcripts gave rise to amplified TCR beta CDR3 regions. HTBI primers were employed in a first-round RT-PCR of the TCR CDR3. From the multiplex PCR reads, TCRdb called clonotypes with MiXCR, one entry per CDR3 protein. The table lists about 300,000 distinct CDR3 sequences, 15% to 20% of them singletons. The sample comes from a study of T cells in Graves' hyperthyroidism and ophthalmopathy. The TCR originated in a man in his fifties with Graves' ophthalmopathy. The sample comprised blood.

The CDR3 loop reads CASSHDRGLGDEQFF. As DNA, the CDR3 is TGTGCCAGCAGCCACGACAGGGGGCTGGGCGATGAGCAGTTCTTC. The chain employs TRBV7-2 and TRBJ2-1; 10 bases map to TRBD1. Germline CDR1 is SGHTA and CDR2 is FQGNSA. Trimming at V came to 5 bases and at J to 8 bases, leaving 9 bases not matched to a gene. This CDR3 has 15 residues.